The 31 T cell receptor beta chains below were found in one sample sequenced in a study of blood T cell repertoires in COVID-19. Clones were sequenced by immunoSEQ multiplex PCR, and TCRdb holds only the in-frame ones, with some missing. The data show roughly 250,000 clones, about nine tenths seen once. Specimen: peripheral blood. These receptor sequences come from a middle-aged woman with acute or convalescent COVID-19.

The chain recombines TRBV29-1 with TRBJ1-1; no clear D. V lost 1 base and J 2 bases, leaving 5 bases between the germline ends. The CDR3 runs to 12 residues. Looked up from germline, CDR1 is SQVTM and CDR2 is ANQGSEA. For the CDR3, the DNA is TGCAGCGTTGAAGGGCTTAACACTGAAGCTTTCTTT. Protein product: CSVEGLNTEAFF.

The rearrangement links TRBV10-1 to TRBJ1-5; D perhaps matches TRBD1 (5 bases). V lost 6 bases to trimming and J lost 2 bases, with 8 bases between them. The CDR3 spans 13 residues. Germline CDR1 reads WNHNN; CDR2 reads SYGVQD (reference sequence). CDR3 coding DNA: TGCGCCAGCAGAAGGGGTGGCAATCAGCCCCAGCATTTT. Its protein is CASRRGGNQPQHF.

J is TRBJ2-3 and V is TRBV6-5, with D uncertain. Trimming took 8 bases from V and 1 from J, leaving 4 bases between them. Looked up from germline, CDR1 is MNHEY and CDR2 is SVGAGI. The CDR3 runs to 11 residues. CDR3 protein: CASRGTDTQYF. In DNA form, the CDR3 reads TGTGCCAGCCGGGGCACAGATACGCAGTATTTT.

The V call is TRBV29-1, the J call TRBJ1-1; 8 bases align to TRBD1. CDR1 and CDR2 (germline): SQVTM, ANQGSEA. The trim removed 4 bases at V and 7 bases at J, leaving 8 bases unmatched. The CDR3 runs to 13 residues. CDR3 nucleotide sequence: TGCAGCGTTGGGATGACGACAGGGGTTGAAGCTTTCTTT. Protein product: CSVGMTTGVEAFF.

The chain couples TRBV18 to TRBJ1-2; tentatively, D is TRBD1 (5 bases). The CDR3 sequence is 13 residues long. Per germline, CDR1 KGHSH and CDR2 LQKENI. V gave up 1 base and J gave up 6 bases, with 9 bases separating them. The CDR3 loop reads CASSPQGQDGYTF. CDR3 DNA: TGTGCCAGCTCACCACAGGGGCAGGATGGCTACACCTTC.

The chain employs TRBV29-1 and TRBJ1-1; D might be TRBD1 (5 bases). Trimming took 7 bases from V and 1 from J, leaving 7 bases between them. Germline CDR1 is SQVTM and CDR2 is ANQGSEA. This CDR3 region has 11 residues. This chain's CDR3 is CSAQGNTEAFF. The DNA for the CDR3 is TGCAGCGCCCAGGGGAACACTGAAGCTTTCTTT.

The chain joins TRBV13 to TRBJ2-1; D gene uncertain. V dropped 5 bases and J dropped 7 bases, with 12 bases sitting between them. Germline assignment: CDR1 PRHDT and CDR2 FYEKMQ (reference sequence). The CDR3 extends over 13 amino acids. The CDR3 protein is CASSHANPNEQFF. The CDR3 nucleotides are TGTGCCAGCAGCCACGCTAACCCGAATGAGCAGTTCTTC.

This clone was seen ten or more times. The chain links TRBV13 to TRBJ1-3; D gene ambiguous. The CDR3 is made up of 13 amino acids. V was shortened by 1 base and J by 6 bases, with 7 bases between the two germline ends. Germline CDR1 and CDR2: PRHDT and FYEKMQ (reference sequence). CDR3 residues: CASSLAGVNTIYF. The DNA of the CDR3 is TGTGCCAGCAGCTTAGCCGGGGTAAACACCATATATTTT.

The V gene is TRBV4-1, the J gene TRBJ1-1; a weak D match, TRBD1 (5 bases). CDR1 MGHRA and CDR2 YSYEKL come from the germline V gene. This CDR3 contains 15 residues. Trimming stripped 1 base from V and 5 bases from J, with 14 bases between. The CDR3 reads CASSQAGGVWTEAFF. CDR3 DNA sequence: TGCGCCAGCAGCCAAGCGGGGGGGGTCTGGACTGAAGCTTTCTTT.

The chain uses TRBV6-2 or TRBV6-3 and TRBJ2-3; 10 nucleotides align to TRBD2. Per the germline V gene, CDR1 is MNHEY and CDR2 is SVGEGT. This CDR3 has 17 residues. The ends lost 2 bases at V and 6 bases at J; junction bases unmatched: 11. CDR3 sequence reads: CASSYSSGGPPGDTQYF. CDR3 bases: TGTGCCAGCAGTTACAGTAGCGGGGGGCCCCCAGGGGATACGCAGTATTTT.

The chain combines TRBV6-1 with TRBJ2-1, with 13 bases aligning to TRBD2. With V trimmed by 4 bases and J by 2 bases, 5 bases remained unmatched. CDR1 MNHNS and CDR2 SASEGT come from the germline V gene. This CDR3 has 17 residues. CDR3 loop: CASSGGTSGITYNEQFF. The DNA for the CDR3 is TGTGCCAGCAGTGGCGGGACTAGCGGGATCACCTACAATGAGCAGTTCTTC.

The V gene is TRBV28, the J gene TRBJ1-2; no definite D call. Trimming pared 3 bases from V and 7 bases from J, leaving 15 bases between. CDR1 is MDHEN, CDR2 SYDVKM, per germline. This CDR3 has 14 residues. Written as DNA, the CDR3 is TGTGCCAGCAGTTTTCAAGGGAGTGGGAGTGGCTACACCTTC. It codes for CASSFQGSGSGYTF.

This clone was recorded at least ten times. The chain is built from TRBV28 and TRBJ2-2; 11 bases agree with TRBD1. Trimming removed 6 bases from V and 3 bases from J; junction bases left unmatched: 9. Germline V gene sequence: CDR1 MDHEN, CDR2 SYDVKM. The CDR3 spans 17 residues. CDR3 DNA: TGTGCCAGCAGGGAGGAAGGGGACAGGGGGGACACCGGGGAGCTGTTTTTT. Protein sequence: CASREEGDRGDTGELFF.

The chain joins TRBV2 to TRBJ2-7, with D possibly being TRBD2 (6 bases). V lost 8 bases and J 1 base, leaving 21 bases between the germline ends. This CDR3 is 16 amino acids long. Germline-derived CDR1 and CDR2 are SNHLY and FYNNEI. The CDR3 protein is CASGKGSGRKSYEQYV. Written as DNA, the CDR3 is TGTGCCAGCGGAAAGGGGTCAGGGAGGAAATCCTACGAGCAGTACGTC.

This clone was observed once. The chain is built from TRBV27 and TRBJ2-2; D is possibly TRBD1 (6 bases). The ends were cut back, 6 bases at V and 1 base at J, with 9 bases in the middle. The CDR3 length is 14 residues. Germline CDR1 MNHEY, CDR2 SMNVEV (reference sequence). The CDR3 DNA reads TGTGCCAGCAGAGTACAGGGGAACACCGGGGAGCTGTTTTTT. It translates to CASRVQGNTGELFF.

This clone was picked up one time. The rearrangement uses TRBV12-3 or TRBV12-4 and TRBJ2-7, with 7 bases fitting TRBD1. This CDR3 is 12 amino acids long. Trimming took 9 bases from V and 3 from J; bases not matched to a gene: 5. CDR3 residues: CARTGLVYEQYV. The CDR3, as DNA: TGTGCCAGGACAGGGCTCGTCTACGAGCAGTACGTC.

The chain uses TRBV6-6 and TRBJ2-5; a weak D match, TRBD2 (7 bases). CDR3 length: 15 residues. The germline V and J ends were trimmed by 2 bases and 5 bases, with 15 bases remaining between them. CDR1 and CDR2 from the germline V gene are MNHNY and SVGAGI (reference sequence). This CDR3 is CASSYRWGRGETQYF. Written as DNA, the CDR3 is TGTGCCAGCAGTTACAGGTGGGGGAGGGGGGAGACCCAGTACTTC.

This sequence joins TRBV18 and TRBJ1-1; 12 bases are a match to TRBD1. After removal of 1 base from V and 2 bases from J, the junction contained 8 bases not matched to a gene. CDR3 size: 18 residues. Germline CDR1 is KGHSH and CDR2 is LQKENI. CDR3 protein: CASSPRIGTGGTNTEAFF. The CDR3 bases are TGTGCCAGCTCACCACGAATAGGGACAGGGGGCACAAACACTGAAGCTTTCTTT.

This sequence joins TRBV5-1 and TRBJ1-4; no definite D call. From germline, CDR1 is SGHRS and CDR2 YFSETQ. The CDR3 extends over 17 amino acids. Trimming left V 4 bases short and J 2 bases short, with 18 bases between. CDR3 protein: CASSPGGTPRTNEKLFF. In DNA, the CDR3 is TGCGCCAGCAGCCCGGGAGGCACCCCGAGGACTAATGAAAAACTGTTTTTT.

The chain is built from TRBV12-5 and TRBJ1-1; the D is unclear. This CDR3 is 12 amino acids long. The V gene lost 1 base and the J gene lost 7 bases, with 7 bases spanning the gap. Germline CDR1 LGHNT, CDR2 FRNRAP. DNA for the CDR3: TGTGCTAGTGGTTTGGGAGGGATTGAAGCTTTCTTT. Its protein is CASGLGGIEAFF. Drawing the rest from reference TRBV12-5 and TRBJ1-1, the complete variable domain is DARVTQTPRHKVTEMGQEVTMRCQPILGHNTVFWYRQTMMQGLELLAYFRNRAPLDDSGMPKDRFSAEMPDATLATLKIQPSEPRDSAVYFCASGLGGIEAFFGQGTRLTVV.

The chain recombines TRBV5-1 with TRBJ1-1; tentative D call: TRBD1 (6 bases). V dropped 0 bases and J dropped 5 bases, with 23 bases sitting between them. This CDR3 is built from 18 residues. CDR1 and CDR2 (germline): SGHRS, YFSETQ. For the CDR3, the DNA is TGCGCCAGCAGCTTGGTCCCGGGGGGCGCATTTAAAAGGACTGAAGCTTTCTTT. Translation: CASSLVPGGAFKRTEAFF.

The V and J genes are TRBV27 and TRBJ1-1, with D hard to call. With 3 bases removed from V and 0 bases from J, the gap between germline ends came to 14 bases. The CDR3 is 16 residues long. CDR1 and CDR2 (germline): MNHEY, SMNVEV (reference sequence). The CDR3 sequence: CASSFMADSMNTEAFF. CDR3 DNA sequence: TGTGCCAGCAGTTTTATGGCAGATTCCATGAACACTGAAGCTTTCTTT.

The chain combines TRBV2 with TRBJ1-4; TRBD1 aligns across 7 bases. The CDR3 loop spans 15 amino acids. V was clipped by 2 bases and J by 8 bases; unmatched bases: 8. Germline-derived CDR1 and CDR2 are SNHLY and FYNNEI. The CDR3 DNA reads TGTGCCAGCAGTGAAAGGACAGGACTGAGGGAAAAACTGTTTTTT. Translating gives CASSERTGLREKLFF.

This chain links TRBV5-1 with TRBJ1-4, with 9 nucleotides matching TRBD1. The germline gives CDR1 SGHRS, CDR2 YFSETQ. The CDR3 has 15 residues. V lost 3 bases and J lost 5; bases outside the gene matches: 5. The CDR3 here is CASSWGQGKNEKLFF. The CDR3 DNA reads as TGCGCCAGCAGCTGGGGACAGGGAAAGAATGAAAAACTGTTTTTT.

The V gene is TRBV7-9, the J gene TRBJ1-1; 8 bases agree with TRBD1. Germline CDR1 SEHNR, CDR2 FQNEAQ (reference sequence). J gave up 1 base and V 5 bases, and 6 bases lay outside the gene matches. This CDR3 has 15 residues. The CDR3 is CASSPRTGKNTEAFF. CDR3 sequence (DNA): TGTGCCAGCAGCCCACGGACAGGGAAGAACACTGAAGCTTTCTTT.

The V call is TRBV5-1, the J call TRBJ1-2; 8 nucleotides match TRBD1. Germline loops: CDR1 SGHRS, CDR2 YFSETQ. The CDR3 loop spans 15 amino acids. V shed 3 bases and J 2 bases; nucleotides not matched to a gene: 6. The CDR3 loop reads CASSSGQGGNYGYTF. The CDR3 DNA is TGCGCCAGCAGCTCCGGACAGGGAGGGAACTATGGCTACACCTTC.

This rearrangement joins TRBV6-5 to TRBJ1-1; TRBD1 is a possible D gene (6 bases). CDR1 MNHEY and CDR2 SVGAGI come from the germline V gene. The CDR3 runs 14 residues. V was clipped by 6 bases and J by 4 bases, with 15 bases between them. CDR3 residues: CASSYSMDSTEAFF. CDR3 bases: TGTGCCAGCAGCTACAGCATGGACAGCACTGAAGCTTTCTTT.

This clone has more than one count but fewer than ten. CDR3 coding DNA: TGTGCCAGCAGCCGAGGCCGAGGGGAGCTGTTTTTT. The encoded protein is CASSRGRGELFF. The rearrangement joins TRBV14 to TRBJ2-2; D uncertain. Germline CDR1 SGHDN, CDR2 FVKESK. The CDR3 covers 12 residues. The V and J ends lost 4 bases and 8 bases respectively, with 8 bases between them.

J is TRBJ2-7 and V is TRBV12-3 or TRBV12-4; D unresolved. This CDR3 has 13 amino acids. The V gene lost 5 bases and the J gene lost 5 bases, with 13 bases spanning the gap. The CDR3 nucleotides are TGTGCCAGCAGTACCCGAGGCTTAAACGAGCAGTACGTC. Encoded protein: CASSTRGLNEQYV.

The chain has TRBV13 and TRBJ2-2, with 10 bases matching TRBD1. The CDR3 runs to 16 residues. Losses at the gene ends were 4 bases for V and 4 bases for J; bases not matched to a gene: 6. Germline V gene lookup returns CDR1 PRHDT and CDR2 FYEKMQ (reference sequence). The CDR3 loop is CASSSPGTGVTGELFF. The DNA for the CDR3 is TGTGCCAGCAGCTCGCCCGGGACAGGGGTCACCGGGGAGCTGTTTTTT.

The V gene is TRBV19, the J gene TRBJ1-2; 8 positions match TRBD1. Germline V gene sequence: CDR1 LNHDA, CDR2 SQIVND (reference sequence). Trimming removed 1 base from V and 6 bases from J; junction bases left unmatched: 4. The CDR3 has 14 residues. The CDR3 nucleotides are TGTGCCAGTAGTATAGGGACAGGGTTCAATGGCTACACCTTC. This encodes CASSIGTGFNGYTF.